Sequencing of this T cell receptor beta chain was carried out in a study of shared clonotypes between healthy human individuals. Study-level points and caveats: Estimated richness was generally greater in naive than memory subsets. When naive CD4 clonotypes were compared across a few donors, roughly 4.9% were shared.

Germline V gene data show CDR1 as KGHSH and CDR2 as LQKENI. The CDR3 contains 14 residues. V was clipped by 2 bases and J by 6 bases, with 11 bases between them. A remark on this clone: Its antigen is currently unknown. Other DNA sequences in the same sample also yield this CDR3.

Assay: immunoSEQ multiplex PCR; the TCRdb copy retains only in-frame clones and omits some. In the table there are more than 900,000 clones, about 84% of which are singletons. Sequenced material: memory CD4+ T cells from PBMCs. Subset given: CD45RA-negative fraction. The chain is built from TRBV18 and TRBJ1-5; D is ambiguous. The TCR was taken from a man younger than 35 in good health. Some clones in this sample may be carry-over from other donors' samples. CDR3 in DNA: TGTGCCAGCTCACCAACCGGGAGCCGTCAGCCCCAGCATTTT. Protein: CASSPTGSRQPQHF. The variable domain in full, with the rest retrieved from reference TRBV18 and TRBJ1-5, is NAGVMQNPRHLVRRRGQEARLRCSPMKGHSHVYWYRQLPEEGLKFMVYLQKENIIDESGMPKERFSAEFPKEGPSILRIQQVVRGDSAAYFCASSPTGSRQPQHFGDGTRLSIL.